A single sample gave rise to the 32 T cell receptor beta chains below, sequenced in a study of CD8 T cells in ankylosing spondylitis. TCRdb redid the calling of the 5' RACE reads with MiXCR, one entry per CDR3 protein. The data hold 220,000 or so distinct CDR3 sequences, with approximately 10% observed a single time. Specimen: blood, either unsorted or a sorted T cell fraction (not recorded which). These receptors all come from a male donor with ankylosing spondylitis or in good health (not recorded which).

The chain's CDR3 is CASSLPGLAGGQETQYF. Written as DNA, the CDR3 is TGTGCCAGCAGCCTACCGGGACTAGCGGGGGGCCAAGAGACCCAGTACTTC. The chain links TRBV9 to TRBJ2-5, with 15 bases lining up with TRBD2. The CDR3 has 17 residues. CDR1 and CDR2 (germline): SGDLS, YYNGEE. V lost 4 bases to trimming and J lost 1 base; unmatched junction nucleotides: 5.

This rearrangement joins TRBV20-1 to TRBJ2-2; 7 positions match TRBD2. The V segment lost 4 bases and the J segment 2 bases; nucleotides outside the gene matches: 7. CDR3 length equals 15 residues. Germline lookup yields CDR1 DFQATT and CDR2 SNEGSKA (reference sequence). CDR3 in amino acids: CSANGAGPNTGELFF. The CDR3 DNA sequence: TGCAGTGCTAACGGAGCGGGGCCCAACACCGGGGAGCTGTTTTTT.

The table lists this clonotype with many counts. The chain has TRBV7-2 and TRBJ2-7; TRBD2 matches 9 bases. This CDR3 spans 17 amino acids. The V segment lost 4 bases and the J segment 0 bases; nucleotides outside the gene matches: 10. Germline V gene lookup returns CDR1 SGHTA and CDR2 FQGNSA. In nucleotides, the CDR3 is TGTGCCAGCAGCTCGCTCGGGGGTAGCGGGGGCTCCTACGAGCAGTACTTC. It is translated as CASSSLGGSGGSYEQYF.

The V call is TRBV20-1, the J call TRBJ2-3, with TRBD2 as a possible D gene (6 bases). This CDR3 comprises 12 residues. Per the germline V gene, CDR1 is DFQATT and CDR2 is SNEGSKA (reference sequence). V was cut by 3 bases and J by 4 bases, with 8 bases left in between. Written as DNA, the CDR3 is TGCAGTGCTAGGACTAGTTCAGATACGCAGTATTTT. It encodes CSARTSSDTQYF.

The chain is built from TRBV20-1 and TRBJ2-3, with D uncertain. Germline CDR1 is DFQATT and CDR2 is SNEGSKA (reference sequence). There are 14 residues in the CDR3. V lost 6 bases and J lost 2, with 15 bases in between. DNA for the CDR3: TGCAGTGCGGAAGTACCGTTCGACACAGATACGCAGTATTTT. Translated, it gives CSAEVPFDTDTQYF.

This clonotype showed up just a few times. The CDR3 loop is CASSPPQAGDYEQYF. CDR3 nucleotide sequence: TGCGCCAGCAGCCCACCTCAGGCAGGAGACTACGAGCAGTACTTC. The chain is built from TRBV5-1 and TRBJ2-7; D gene uncertain. The CDR3 spans 15 residues. V dropped 4 bases and J dropped 3 bases, with 17 bases sitting between them. Germline V CDR1 and CDR2: SGHRS, YFSETQ.

This rearrangement joins TRBV28 to TRBJ2-1, with TRBD2 matching 7 bases. This CDR3 has 15 amino acids. V was pared by 7 bases and J by 5 bases, with 11 bases of the junction left unmatched. Germline CDR1 is MDHEN and CDR2 is SYDVKM. CDR3 nucleotide sequence: TGTGCCAGCACGGTTCCGCGGGGAGGGAACAATGAGCAGTTCTTC. Translation gives CASTVPRGGNNEQFF.

This clonotype was observed many times. The chain combines TRBV3-1 with TRBJ2-3; perhaps TRBD1 as D (5 bases). The germline V and J ends were trimmed by 1 base and 0 bases, with 11 bases remaining between them. The CDR3 totals 16 residues. CDR1 and CDR2 (germline): LGHDT, YNNKEL (reference sequence). Here the CDR3 DNA reads TGTGCCAGCAGCCAAGCAGTACAGGCTAGCACAGATACGCAGTATTTT. Its translation: CASSQAVQASTDTQYF.

This clonotype came up many times. The chain couples TRBV7-3 to TRBJ1-1; D perhaps matches TRBD1 (5 bases). This CDR3 is 13 amino acids long. V dropped 5 bases and J dropped 7 bases, with 14 bases sitting between them. Germline assignment: CDR1 SGHTA and CDR2 FQGTGA. CDR3 region: CASSASVQGEAFF. The CDR3 nucleotides read TGTGCCAGCAGCGCCTCTGTTCAGGGTGAAGCTTTCTTT.

This clonotype has a count of ten or more. The genes are TRBV7-2 and TRBJ2-7; weak D call: TRBD2 (7 bases). Germline CDR1 and CDR2: SGHTA and FQGNSA. The CDR3 is 15 residues long. V was shortened by 7 bases and J by 2 bases, with 18 bases between the two germline ends. The CDR3 loop reads CASIAGRGGTYEQYF. The CDR3 DNA reads as TGTGCCAGCATCGCCGGAAGGGGGGGAACCTACGAGCAGTACTTC. Combining the CDR3 with reference TRBV7-2 and TRBJ2-7 gives the whole variable domain GAGVSQSPSNKVTEKGKDVELRCDPISGHTALYWYRQSLGQGLEFLIYFQGNSAPDKSGLPSDRFSAERTGGSVSTLTIQRTQQEDSAVYLCASIAGRGGTYEQYFGPGTRLTVT.

To note about this clonotype: A much larger clone differs from this one at a single base, so this may be a read error. The V call is TRBV12-3 or TRBV12-4, the J call TRBJ1-2; D not resolved. The V and J ends lost 3 bases and 0 bases respectively, with 8 bases between them. The CDR3 is made up of 14 amino acids. DNA of the CDR3: TGTGCCAGCAGTTTGGGCAGACCTAACTATGGCTACACCTTC. It codes for CASSLGRPNYGYTF.

This clonotype was observed a handful of times. The chain couples TRBV3-1 to TRBJ2-1; perhaps TRBD2 as D (5 bases). CDR1 and CDR2 from the germline V gene are LGHDT and YNNKEL (reference sequence). The CDR3 sequence is 14 residues long. Trimming left V 4 bases short and J 6 bases short, with 13 bases between. The CDR3 sequence: CASSRGLGGNEQFF. CDR3 coding DNA: TGTGCCAGCAGCCGCGGGTTGGGCGGCAATGAGCAGTTCTTC.

This clonotype appeared many times. This chain connects TRBV20-1 to TRBJ1-3; no definite D call. The CDR3 has 12 residues. Germline V CDR1 and CDR2: DFQATT, SNEGSKA (reference sequence). Trimming left V 0 bases short and J 4 bases short, with 4 bases between. CDR3 coding DNA: TGCAGTGCTAGAGATGACGGAAACACCATATATTTT. As protein: CSARDDGNTIYF.

This rearrangement joins TRBV5-1 to TRBJ2-7; maybe TRBD2 (5 bases). Germline CDR1 reads SGHRS; CDR2 reads YFSETQ. The CDR3 is 13 residues long. V gave up 2 bases and J gave up 5 bases, with 11 bases separating them. In DNA, the CDR3 is TGCGCCAGCAGCTTAATTGAGGGCAACGAGCAGTACTTC. Translation: CASSLIEGNEQYF. Supplemented by reference TRBV5-1 and TRBJ2-7, the full variable domain reads KAGVTQTPRYLIKTRGQQVTLSCSPISGHRSVSWYQQTPGQGLQFLFEYFSETQRNKGNFPGRFSGRQFSNSRSEMNVSTLELGDSALYLCASSLIEGNEQYFGPGTRLTVT.

V usage is TRBV11-2 and J usage is TRBJ2-7, with a tentative D call TRBD2 (5 bases). CDR1 is SGHAT and CDR2 is FQNNGV in the germline V gene. The germline V and J ends were trimmed by 5 bases and 2 bases, with 10 bases remaining between them. The CDR3 is made up of 13 amino acids. CDR3 sequence reads: CASSPDGAYEQYF. CDR3 DNA sequence: TGTGCCAGCAGCCCAGACGGGGCCTACGAGCAGTACTTC.

This clonotype was counted many times. This chain joins TRBV12-3 or TRBV12-4 and TRBJ2-1; 16 bases match TRBD2. The CDR3 extends over 18 amino acids. The V and J ends lost 0 bases and 8 bases, in that order; junction bases with no gene match: 7. CDR3: CASSLAGTSGGEGYEQFF. DNA for the CDR3: TGTGCCAGCAGTTTAGCCGGGACTAGCGGGGGGGAAGGATATGAGCAGTTCTTC.

In this sample, this clonotype turned up many times. The gene calls are TRBV29-1 and TRBJ2-5; a possible D gene is TRBD1 (6 bases). Germline V gives CDR1 SQVTM, CDR2 ANQGSEA. The V gene lost 1 base and the J gene lost 4 bases, with 13 bases spanning the gap. This CDR3 has 14 residues. This chain's CDR3 is CSVEGRGGGETQYF. CDR3 nucleotides: TGCAGCGTTGAAGGCAGGGGCGGCGGAGAGACCCAGTACTTC.

This clonotype was counted many times. The rearrangement links TRBV5-1 to TRBJ2-7; possibly TRBD1 for D (6 bases). The CDR3 spans 15 residues. Germline CDR1 and CDR2: SGHRS and YFSETQ. The V and J ends lost 0 bases and 0 bases respectively, with 10 bases between them. The CDR3 sequence: CASSLDGTISYEQYF. The CDR3 nucleotides are TGCGCCAGCAGCTTGGATGGGACAATCTCCTACGAGCAGTACTTC.

In its sample, this clonotype was seen many times. The chain has TRBV20-1 and TRBJ2-5; TRBD1 matches 7 bases. The CDR3 runs to 14 residues. Germline loops: CDR1 DFQATT, CDR2 SNEGSKA (reference sequence). V lost 5 bases and J lost 2; bases outside the gene matches: 8. CDR3 amino acids: CSAETPGQQETQYF. DNA for the CDR3: TGCAGTGCTGAAACACCGGGACAGCAAGAGACCCAGTACTTC.

This clonotype turned up a few times. V gene TRBV5-1 combines with J gene TRBJ1-3, with 9 positions matching TRBD1. The CDR3 totals 18 residues. J was trimmed by 3 bases and V by 0 bases; bases with no gene match: 10. Germline loops: CDR1 SGHRS, CDR2 YFSETQ. The CDR3 nucleotides read TGCGCCAGCAGCTTGGGCTTGCCGGGACAGGGAGGTGGAAACACCATATATTTT. Translated, it gives CASSLGLPGQGGGNTIYF. Together with reference TRBV5-1 and TRBJ1-3, the CDR3 gives the full variable domain: KAGVTQTPRYLIKTRGQQVTLSCSPISGHRSVSWYQQTPGQGLQFLFEYFSETQRNKGNFPGRFSGRQFSNSRSEMNVSTLELGDSALYLCASSLGLPGQGGGNTIYFGEGSWLTVV.

V usage is TRBV9 and J usage is TRBJ2-7; D assignment may be TRBD1 or TRBD2 (5 bases each). CDR1 and CDR2 (germline): SGDLS, YYNGEE. V gave up 3 bases and J gave up 2 bases, with 12 bases separating them. CDR3 length: 14 residues. CDR3 bases: TGTGCCAGCAGCGGGGGACCGCAGGCCTACGAGCAGTACTTC. Translated: CASSGGPQAYEQYF.

The chain's CDR3 is CASSPGGGSNTGELFF. CDR3 in DNA: TGTGCCAGCAGCCCCGGGGGCGGATCGAACACCGGGGAGCTGTTTTTT. The V gene is TRBV7-2, the J gene TRBJ2-2; D may match TRBD1 or TRBD2 (6 bases each). The CDR3 spans 16 residues. Germline V gene data show CDR1 as SGHTA and CDR2 as FQGNSA. The V gene lost 5 bases and the J gene lost 0 bases, with 13 bases spanning the gap.

The V call is TRBV3-1, the J call TRBJ2-7, with TRBD1 matching over 9 bases. The germline CDR1 and CDR2 sequences are LGHDT and YNNKEL (reference sequence). V shed 11 bases, J shed 7 bases, and the junction held 18 bases outside the gene matches. The CDR3 covers 15 residues. The CDR3 sequence is CASSRGTGLEGEQYF. The CDR3 DNA follows: TGTGCCTCCAGCCGCGGGACAGGGCTCGAAGGGGAGCAGTACTTC.

This clonotype was counted a few times. This chain connects TRBV5-1 to TRBJ2-5; tentatively, D is TRBD1 or TRBD2 (5 bases each). The CDR3 is made up of 14 amino acids. Between the trimmed V and J ends, which lost 4 bases and 5 bases, there was a span of 15 bases. Germline V gives CDR1 SGHRS, CDR2 YFSETQ. This chain's CDR3 is CASSDDRGGETQYF. CDR3 nucleotides: TGCGCCAGCAGCGACGACAGAGGCGGGGAGACCCAGTACTTC.

V and J are TRBV29-1 and TRBJ2-5, with D perhaps matching TRBD2 (6 bases). This CDR3 has 13 residues. The germline V gene encodes CDR1 SQVTM and CDR2 ANQGSEA. V dropped 5 bases and J dropped 1 base, with 11 bases sitting between them. The DNA of the CDR3 is TGCAGCGTTTGGCTAGCGCGCCAAGAGACCCAGTACTTC. It specifies CSVWLARQETQYF.

There are a few counts of this clonotype. This chain joins TRBV9 and TRBJ1-2, with 8 positions matching TRBD1. Germline V gene lookup returns CDR1 SGDLS and CDR2 YYNGEE. This CDR3 region has 15 residues. Trimming at V came to 4 bases and at J to 9 bases, leaving 14 bases not matched to a gene. In DNA, the CDR3 is TGTGCCAGCAGCCCACCCCAAGGACAGGGCGGGAGCTACACCTTC. Amino acid sequence: CASSPPQGQGGSYTF.

This clonotype was observed many times. This chain connects TRBV19 to TRBJ2-3, with TRBD1 identical over 8 bases. Germline V CDR1 and CDR2: LNHDA, SQIVND (reference sequence). This CDR3 has 13 amino acids. The V segment lost 8 bases and the J segment 9 bases; nucleotides outside the gene matches: 10. The CDR3 sequence is CASGGTGQVTQYF. CDR3 nucleotide sequence: TGTGCCAGTGGCGGGACAGGCCAAGTGACGCAGTATTTT.

This clonotype was counted ten times or more. The gene calls are TRBV29-1 and TRBJ2-1; 8 nucleotides agree with TRBD2. Germline V gene sequence: CDR1 SQVTM, CDR2 ANQGSEA. This CDR3 spans 15 amino acids. The V and J ends lost 7 bases and 4 bases, in that order; junction bases with no gene match: 12. The CDR3 bases are TGCAGCGGTATTATTTCGGGGGGGGTTTACAATGAGCAGTTCTTC. The encoded protein is CSGIISGGVYNEQFF.

This clonotype was found many times. The rearrangement uses TRBV27 and TRBJ2-7; no clear D. CDR1 and CDR2 (germline): MNHEY, SMNVEV (reference sequence). The CDR3 runs 12 residues. Trimming took 6 bases from V and 5 from J, leaving 11 bases between them. This CDR3 reads CASRLSPHEQYF. The CDR3, as DNA: TGTGCCAGCAGATTAAGCCCCCACGAGCAGTACTTC.

This chain connects TRBV7-6 to TRBJ1-3; no reliable D call. V was shortened by 0 bases and J by 0 bases, with 9 bases between the two germline ends. This CDR3 has 16 amino acids. The germline V gene encodes CDR1 SGHVS and CDR2 FNYEAQ. The CDR3 protein is CASSLAGTYSGNTIYF. CDR3 nucleotide sequence: TGTGCCAGCAGCTTAGCGGGCACCTACTCTGGAAACACCATATATTTT.

This chain uses TRBV20-1 with TRBJ1-4; no reliable D call. Germline values: CDR1 DFQATT, CDR2 SNEGSKA (reference sequence). The CDR3 runs to 13 residues. The V end lost 3 bases, the J end lost 8 bases, and 13 bases lay between the germline ends. The CDR3 protein is CSARAGLGEKLFF. In nucleotides, the CDR3 is TGCAGTGCTAGGGCTGGGTTAGGCGAAAAACTGTTTTTT.

This clonotype was seen at least ten times. This chain connects TRBV10-3 to TRBJ2-7; D may be TRBD1 (6 bases). Germline lookup yields CDR1 ENHRY and CDR2 SYGVKD. The CDR3 has 15 amino acids. The ends were cut back, 3 bases at V and 2 bases at J, with 14 bases in the middle. The CDR3 DNA is TGTGCCATCAGTGAATTGTCACAGGGCCCCTACGAGCAGTACTTC. Its protein is CAISELSQGPYEQYF.